The source of this TCR beta chain is a study of T-cell memory formation after mild COVID-19 (TCRdb year 2021). At the level of the whole study: TCR sequence clusters from the two donors were found to be largely donor specific. Two young, previously healthy adult volunteers made up the cohort, one male and one female. T-cell clones expanding and contracting after mild COVID-19 in a couple of donors were tracked by longitudinal TCRalpha and TCRbeta repertoire sequencing. The paper's findings and limits, for the study overall: Contracting CD4+ clones appeared mostly in the CM and EM memory subsets, whereas CD8+ clones were enriched in EMRA. SARS-CoV-2 specificity was not confirmed for the second-wave clones peaking on day 37. From day 15 to 85, contracting clones showed balanced CD4/CD8 phenotypes, whereas a second wave of clones that expanded from day 15 to 37 leaned towards CD4+. The study included only two mild cases, and larger cohorts that include severe cases with pre-infection samples were judged to be necessary. Some responding clones were detected in pre-infection memory, suggesting pre-existing cross-reactive memory T cells joined the SARS-CoV-2 response.

The sequencer listed for this sample is Illumina NovaSeq 6000. cDNA libraries for TCRalpha and TCRbeta were prepared by 5'RACE using constant-segment primers, with sample barcodes and unique molecular identifiers added. Trizol reagent was used to extract RNA from every sample. Libraries were amplified in two PCR steps, with a second sample barcode and Illumina TruSeq adapters added in the second step. Sequencing of libraries was performed on an Illumina NovaSeq with 2 x 150 bp paired-end reads. Turning to the authors' computational methods: Reads were demultiplexed and collapsed into UMI-guided consensus sequences with migec v1.2.7. Using mixcr v2.1.11, the UMI consensuses were aligned to TRA and TRB V and J templates and assembled into clonotypes. A clonotype was counted as expanded or contracted only when both edgeR and NoisET called the clonotype significant, with the noise models trained on biological replicates. For edgeR calls, the cutoffs were a false discovery rate-adjusted p below 0.01 and a log2 fold-change threshold of 1. As an exploratory analysis of dynamics, max-normalized trajectories of the 1000 most abundant clonotypes were examined by PCA with hierarchical clustering. Separately sequenced CD4+ and CD8+ repertoires were used to assign the CD4 or CD8 phenotype of responding clones. The raw public reads went through TCRdb reprocessing: fastp at Q25, MiXCR clone calling, in-frame beta chains kept. All rows with the same CDR3 protein become a single entry with the most common DNA and genes. TCRdb, not the authors, supplied the V and J calls. The sample records 300,000 to 400,000 distinct CDR3 sequences, approximately 15% of which are singletons. The ten most abundant clones make up about a fifth of the sample.

This clonotype was counted ten times or more. No antigen is known for it. The sample holds no much larger clone one base away, and base qualities are not on file. The CDR3 has 15 amino acids, counting the end cysteine and phenylalanine. Just the 45-base CDR3 DNA is kept, in frame starting at base 1. V and J are trimmed by 8 bases and 3 bases, and the gene matches miss 10 bases of the junction. The germline V gene supplies CDR1 SGHVS and CDR2 FQNEAQ. Ficoll-Paque density gradient centrifugation was used to isolate PBMCs. The sample taken for sequencing was PBMCs or a T cell subset sorted from them (not recorded which). The origin of this receptor is a man aged 18 to 30 who had mild COVID-19 (a few samples of this study predate the infection). The sample titles of this study are shuffled in the database, so cell type and time point are left out; the donor was told from shared clones. The chain links TRBV7-8 with TRBJ2-3, and 8 junctional nucleotides match TRBD2. The DNA reads TGTGCCAGCCAGATGCGGGGGGCTGAGACAGATACGCAGTATTTT. It is translated as CASQMRGAETDTQYF.